The 23 T cell receptor beta chains below come from one sample, sequenced in a study of blood T cell repertoires in COVID-19. Assay used: immunoSEQ multiplex PCR; TCRdb lists only in-frame clones, some missing. The table includes about 250,000 clones, 80% to 85% detected once. The sample was peripheral blood. The receptors stem from an older person with COVID-19, enrolled during active disease.

This clone was counted only a few times. The chain is built from TRBV4-3 and TRBJ2-1; perhaps TRBD1 as D (5 bases). The CDR3 is 17 residues long. Germline V gene lookup returns CDR1 LGHNA and CDR2 YSLEER. Between the trimmed V and J ends, which lost 0 bases and 3 bases, there was a span of 15 bases. CDR3: CASSQDWGQGNYNEQFF. The DNA for the CDR3 is TGCGCCAGCAGCCAAGATTGGGGCCAGGGAAACTACAATGAGCAGTTCTTC.

The chain joins TRBV3-1 (or the pseudogene TRBV3-2) to TRBJ2-7, with TRBD2 as a possible D gene (6 bases). V was pared by 1 base and J by 2 bases, with 18 bases between. The germline V gene has CDR1 LGHDT and CDR2 YNNKEL (reference sequence). The length of the CDR3 is 17 residues. The CDR3 bases are TGTGCCAGCAGCCAAGTAACACCGGGACTCGGTCCCTACGAGCAGTACTTC. It specifies CASSQVTPGLGPYEQYF.

The V gene is TRBV5-1, the J gene TRBJ1-1; the D is unclear. Germline assignment: CDR1 SGHRS and CDR2 YFSETQ. The CDR3 runs 15 residues. Trimming took off 2 bases at V and 1 base at J, with 12 bases between the two ends. The chain's CDR3 is CASSFSGQWNTEAFF. Here the CDR3 DNA reads TGCGCCAGCAGCTTTTCAGGTCAGTGGAACACTGAAGCTTTCTTT.

The V call is TRBV6-2 or TRBV6-3, the J call TRBJ1-1; D is possibly TRBD1 (5 bases). V lost 2 bases to trimming and J lost 0 bases, with 7 bases between them. Per the germline V gene, CDR1 is MNHEY and CDR2 is SVGEGT. The CDR3 sequence is 14 residues long. The CDR3: CASSYAGMNTEAFF. CDR3 nucleotide sequence: TGTGCCAGCAGTTACGCAGGGATGAACACTGAAGCTTTCTTT.

On this clone itself: Distinct nucleotide sequences in the sample also encode this CDR3. The gene calls are TRBV18 and TRBJ2-5, with unresolved D. The V end lost 0 bases, the J end lost 5 bases, and 7 bases lay between the germline ends. CDR3 length: 13 amino acids. Germline CDR1 KGHSH, CDR2 LQKENI. The CDR3 nucleotides read TGTGCCAGCTCACCACCCACCAGGGAGACCCAGTACTTC. This codes for CASSPPTRETQYF.

The chain is built from TRBV19 and TRBJ1-3; D not resolved. Between the trimmed V and J ends, which lost 5 bases and 0 bases, there was a span of 14 bases. CDR3 length: 16 amino acids. Germline V gene lookup returns CDR1 LNHDA and CDR2 SQIVND (reference sequence). CDR3 region: CASSWEGAVSGNTIYF. The CDR3 DNA reads as TGTGCCAGTAGTTGGGAGGGAGCCGTCTCTGGAAACACCATATATTTT. The full variable domain, rest sourced from reference TRBV19 and TRBJ1-3, is DGGITQSPKYLFRKEGQNVTLSCEQNLNHDAMYWYRQDPGQGLRLIYYSQIVNDFQKGDIAEGYSVSREKKESFPLTVTSAQKNPTAFYLCASSWEGAVSGNTIYFGEGSWLTVV.

The genes are TRBV30 and TRBJ1-4; no firm D call. Germline V gene lookup returns CDR1 GTSNPN and CDR2 SVGIG (reference sequence). Trimming took off 0 bases at V and 8 bases at J, with 7 bases between the two ends. The CDR3 extends over 12 amino acids. CDR3 DNA: TGTGCCTGGAGTGTGAGTCAAGAAAAACTGTTTTTT. It specifies CAWSVSQEKLFF.

The J gene is TRBJ2-6, the V gene TRBV6-2 or TRBV6-3, with D possibly TRBD2 on 5 matching bases. Germline V gene lookup returns CDR1 MNHEY and CDR2 SVGEGT. The length of the CDR3 is 17 residues. V was clipped by 3 bases and J by 1 base, with 13 bases between them. The CDR3 protein is CASSYRAGRSGANVLTF. In nucleotides, the CDR3 is TGTGCCAGCAGTTATCGCGCGGGCCGATCTGGGGCCAACGTCCTGACTTTC.

This chain joins TRBV5-1 and TRBJ2-5; possibly TRBD2 for D (7 bases). The germline V gene has CDR1 SGHRS and CDR2 YFSETQ. V dropped 3 bases and J dropped 0 bases, with 12 bases sitting between them. The CDR3 consists of 15 residues. The CDR3: CASSSGGLDQETQYF. DNA of the CDR3: TGCGCCAGCAGCTCCGGGGGGCTGGACCAAGAGACCCAGTACTTC.

This clone has more than one count but fewer than ten. V gene TRBV6-5 combines with J gene TRBJ1-2; a weak D match, TRBD1 (5 bases). Trimming took 5 bases from V and 5 from J, leaving 15 bases between them. Germline V gene data show CDR1 as MNHEY and CDR2 as SVGAGI. The CDR3 totals 14 residues. The CDR3 here is CASSPPDIVYGYTF. CDR3 sequence (DNA): TGTGCCAGCAGTCCCCCGGACATAGTTTATGGCTACACCTTC.

The rearrangement links TRBV7-9 to TRBJ2-2; 8 positions agree with TRBD1. The CDR3 loop spans 19 amino acids. The germline V gene has CDR1 SEHNR and CDR2 FQNEAQ (reference sequence). V lost 1 base to trimming and J lost 3 bases; unmatched junction nucleotides: 13. The CDR3 DNA sequence: TGTGCCAGCAGCTTAGTGACAGGGGCATCCCACCGTTACACCGGGGAGCTGTTTTTT. Protein: CASSLVTGASHRYTGELFF. The full variable domain, with the rest looked up from reference TRBV7-9 and TRBJ2-2, is DTGVSQNPRHKITKRGQNVTFRCDPISEHNRLYWYRQTLGQGPEFLTYFQNEAQLEKSRLLSDRFSAERPKGSFSTLEIQRTEQGDSAMYLCASSLVTGASHRYTGELFFGEGSRLTVL.

The chain combines TRBV23-1 with TRBJ2-7; D perhaps matches TRBD1 (6 bases). TRBV23-1 is marked as an open reading frame, function uncertain. V was clipped by 3 bases and J by 3 bases, with 27 bases between them. The CDR3 spans 19 residues. CDR3 region: CASSQLQNTNRQGNYEQYF. The CDR3 DNA is TGCGCCAGCAGTCAGCTTCAAAACACTAACAGGCAGGGGAACTACGAGCAGTACTTC.

In its sample, this clone was seen once. J is TRBJ2-3 and V is TRBV11-2; no reliable D call. V was cut by 1 base and J by 2 bases, with 22 bases left in between. The CDR3 is 19 amino acids. Per the germline V gene, CDR1 is SGHAT and CDR2 is FQNNGV. The CDR3 sequence is CASSLVFQFFGSTTDTQYF. The CDR3 nucleotides read TGTGCCAGCAGCTTAGTTTTCCAGTTTTTCGGGTCTACCACAGATACGCAGTATTTT.

This rearrangement joins TRBV18 to TRBJ2-5; 13 nucleotides line up with TRBD2. The junction had 0 bases not matched to a gene; V was cut back by 2 bases and J by 3 bases. The CDR3 loop spans 15 amino acids. Per the germline V gene, CDR1 is KGHSH and CDR2 is LQKENI. CDR3 coding DNA: TGTGCCAGCTCACCAGGGACTAGCGGGGAAGAGACCCAGTACTTC. Translating gives CASSPGTSGEETQYF. Combining the CDR3 with reference TRBV18 and TRBJ2-5 gives the whole variable domain NAGVMQNPRHLVRRRGQEARLRCSPMKGHSHVYWYRQLPEEGLKFMVYLQKENIIDESGMPKERFSAEFPKEGPSILRIQQVVRGDSAAYFCASSPGTSGEETQYFGPGTRLLVL.

The rearrangement joins TRBV20-1 to TRBJ1-2, with a possible D match to TRBD1 (5 bases). The germline V gene has CDR1 DFQATT and CDR2 SNEGSKA (reference sequence). The CDR3 runs to 10 residues. CDR3 nucleotides: TGCAGACCTGGGGGAGGTGGCTACACCTTC. The encoded protein is CRPGGGGYTF.

The rearrangement links TRBV6-1 to TRBJ2-3; D possibly corresponds to TRBD2 (6 bases). The V end lost 3 bases, the J end lost 0 bases, and 13 bases lay between the germline ends. Germline V gene lookup returns CDR1 MNHNS and CDR2 SASEGT. The CDR3 contains 16 residues. The CDR3 DNA reads as TGTGCCAGCAGTGACATAGCGGTGCCTAGCACAGATACGCAGTATTTT. This codes for CASSDIAVPSTDTQYF.

This clone occurred a few times. This chain connects TRBV5-1 to TRBJ1-5, with a tentative D call TRBD1 (6 bases). The V gene lost 1 base and the J gene lost 5 bases, with 22 bases spanning the gap. The germline gives CDR1 SGHRS, CDR2 YFSETQ. CDR3 length: 18 amino acids. The CDR3 protein is CASSLFPVGRGADQPQHF. CDR3 nucleotides: TGCGCCAGCAGCTTGTTTCCTGTTGGCCGGGGGGCAGATCAGCCCCAGCATTTT.

The CDR3 loop reads CASSYFGGRDNEQFF. The CDR3 DNA follows: TGTGCCAGCAGTTATTTCGGGGGACGGGACAATGAGCAGTTCTTC. The rearrangement uses TRBV6-5 and TRBJ2-1; a possible D gene is TRBD2 (6 bases). The CDR3 has 15 residues. CDR1 and CDR2 (germline): MNHEY, SVGAGI. V lost 3 bases and J 5 bases, leaving 14 bases between the germline ends.

This chain connects TRBV30 to TRBJ1-1; 10 bases map to TRBD1. The CDR3 has 14 residues. Germline CDR1 is GTSNPN and CDR2 is SVGIG (reference sequence). Trimming removed 2 bases from V and 11 bases from J; junction bases left unmatched: 11. DNA for the CDR3: TGTGCCTGGAGTCGGGACAGGGGCGGGCTTGGGGCTTTCTTT. Protein: CAWSRDRGGLGAFF.

This rearrangement joins TRBV5-1 to TRBJ1-3; tentatively, D is TRBD1 (6 bases). Germline V gives CDR1 SGHRS, CDR2 YFSETQ. CDR3 length equals 14 residues. V gave up 4 bases and J gave up 4 bases, with 12 bases separating them. The CDR3 is CASSPGTLGNTIYF. The DNA of the CDR3 is TGCGCCAGCAGCCCCGGGACACTCGGAAACACCATATATTTT.

This sequence joins TRBV27 and TRBJ2-1; D perhaps matches TRBD2 (5 bases). CDR1 MNHEY and CDR2 SMNVEV come from the germline V gene (reference sequence). This CDR3 spans 15 amino acids. Deletions cut 3 bases from V and 0 bases from J, with 9 bases between. In DNA form, the CDR3 reads TGTGCCAGCAGTTTGGGCGGGCGCTCCTACAATGAGCAGTTCTTC. It codes for CASSLGGRSYNEQFF.

The V gene is TRBV6-5, the J gene TRBJ1-2; D unresolved. The CDR3 loop spans 12 amino acids. Per germline, CDR1 MNHEY and CDR2 SVGAGI. Trimming pared 2 bases from V and 7 bases from J, leaving 8 bases between. The CDR3 coding sequence is TGTGCCAGCAGTTACGAGGGCCGTGGCTACACCTTC. Translation: CASSYEGRGYTF.

This chain joins TRBV7-2 and TRBJ1-1; D is uncertain. This CDR3 has 13 amino acids. Trimming pared 3 bases from V and 6 bases from J, leaving 11 bases between. The germline V gene has CDR1 SGHTA and CDR2 FQGNSA. CDR3 nucleotide sequence: TGTGCCAGCAGCTTTTCCGGGGAGGCTGAAGCTTTCTTT. Amino acid sequence: CASSFSGEAEAFF.